These 17 T cell receptor beta chains share one sample of origin, sequenced in a study of blood T cell repertoires in COVID-19. The repertoire was sequenced with immunoSEQ multiplex PCR; TCRdb's copy has only in-frame clones and lacks some. This table holds under 300,000 clones, 70% to 90% found once. The source material was peripheral blood. These receptors all come from a woman between 35 and 50 years old with acute or convalescent COVID-19.

V is TRBV11-2 and J is TRBJ2-1, with 9 bases aligning to TRBD2. The CDR3 is 15 amino acids. Germline CDR1 SGHAT, CDR2 FQNNGV. The junction had 6 bases not matched to a gene; V was cut back by 1 base and J by 8 bases. CDR3 DNA sequence: TGTGCCAGCAGCTTAGGCGGGGGGGCCATCCATGAGCAGTTCTTC. The encoded protein is CASSLGGGAIHEQFF.

The V call is TRBV18, the J call TRBJ1-1, with D possibly being TRBD1 (6 bases). The CDR3 loop spans 17 amino acids. V lost 5 bases, J lost 0 bases, and 19 bases lay in between. CDR1 is KGHSH, CDR2 LQKENI, per germline. The CDR3 sequence is CASSEQRSDRMNTEAFF. The CDR3 DNA reads as TGTGCCAGCTCAGAGCAACGATCCGACAGGATGAACACTGAAGCTTTCTTT.

The rearrangement links TRBV5-1 to TRBJ1-2, with 7 bases that match TRBD1. V trimming: 1 base; J trimming: 8 bases; junction bases outside the gene matches: 11. Germline CDR1 SGHRS, CDR2 YFSETQ. The CDR3 is 15 residues long. This chain's CDR3 is CASSLQNPRGDGYTF. The CDR3 DNA is TGCGCCAGCAGCTTGCAAAATCCCAGGGGGGACGGCTACACCTTC.

V gene TRBV5-6 combines with J gene TRBJ1-2; possibly TRBD1 for D (5 bases). Germline loops: CDR1 SGHDT, CDR2 YYEEEE. The ends were cut back, 0 bases at V and 0 bases at J, with 6 bases in the middle. The CDR3 covers 14 residues. The CDR3 loop is CASSLDRTNYGYTF. CDR3 nucleotides: TGTGCCAGCAGCTTGGACAGGACTAACTATGGCTACACCTTC.

In this sample, this clone turned up once. The chain is built from TRBV14 and TRBJ1-1; D ambiguous. Germline lookup yields CDR1 SGHDN and CDR2 FVKESK. The CDR3 is 13 residues long. V shed 4 bases and J shed 2 bases, with 8 bases lying between them. CDR3: CASSRYINTEAFF. DNA for the CDR3: TGTGCCAGCAGCCGATACATTAACACTGAAGCTTTCTTT.

The rearrangement uses TRBV7-8 and TRBJ1-1; no reliable D call. V shed 7 bases and J shed 1 base, with 13 bases lying between them. The CDR3 is 14 amino acids. Germline V gives CDR1 SGHVS, CDR2 FQNEAQ. CDR3 in amino acids: CASIPRSWNTEAFF. The CDR3 nucleotides are TGTGCCAGCATTCCTAGATCGTGGAACACTGAAGCTTTCTTT.

The chain recombines TRBV6-1 with TRBJ2-7; D not resolved. This CDR3 has 15 residues. Germline loops: CDR1 MNHNS, CDR2 SASEGT. Trimming stripped 0 bases from V and 2 bases from J, with 11 bases between. For the CDR3, the DNA is TGTGCCAGCAGTGAAGCCAATCGGGTCACCTACGAGCAGTACGTC. It translates to CASSEANRVTYEQYV.

The V gene is TRBV14, the J gene TRBJ1-2, with a possible D match to TRBD1 (5 bases). V was cut by 1 base and J by 8 bases, with 11 bases left in between. This CDR3 contains 13 residues. CDR1 and CDR2 (germline): SGHDN, FVKESK. In DNA, the CDR3 is TGTGCCAGCAGCCAAGTACGCAGGGAAGGCTACACCTTC. Protein sequence: CASSQVRREGYTF.

The CDR3 bases are TGTGCCAGCAGCTTGCGATGGACTAACAACAATGAGCAGTTCTTC. As protein: CASSLRWTNNNEQFF. V and J are TRBV5-6 and TRBJ2-1, with D tentatively TRBD2 (6 bases). The V end lost 1 base, the J end lost 5 bases, and 13 bases lay between the germline ends. The CDR3 sequence is 15 residues long. From germline, CDR1 is SGHDT and CDR2 YYEEEE.

This sequence joins TRBV5-1 and TRBJ1-3; D perhaps matches TRBD1 (6 bases). The CDR3 has 15 amino acids. Trimming left V 3 bases short and J 0 bases short, with 10 bases between. The germline V gene has CDR1 SGHRS and CDR2 YFSETQ. CDR3 sequence (DNA): TGCGCCAGCAGCTCGGACAGAAACTCTGGAAACACCATATATTTT. Its protein is CASSSDRNSGNTIYF.

The V and J genes are TRBV11-2 and TRBJ1-2; D possibly corresponds to TRBD1 (5 bases). The ends were cut back, 8 bases at V and 8 bases at J, with 15 bases in the middle. This CDR3 is built from 12 residues. CDR1 is SGHAT, CDR2 FQNNGV, per germline. CDR3 bases: TGTGCCAGCCGCTCATGGGGGGAGGGCTACACCTTC. It is translated as CASRSWGEGYTF.

This chain connects TRBV6-5 to TRBJ1-5, with TRBD1 matching over 8 bases. The V gene end was trimmed by 5 bases and the J gene end by 2 bases; junction bases not matched to a gene: 5. This CDR3 is 15 amino acids long. Germline V gene lookup returns CDR1 MNHEY and CDR2 SVGAGI. The CDR3 DNA is TGTGCCAGCAGTCGGACAGGGTCGGGCAATCAGCCCCAGCATTTT. Translating gives CASSRTGSGNQPQHF.

The rearrangement uses TRBV6-2 or TRBV6-3 and TRBJ2-3; 8 nucleotides align to TRBD1. Trimming removed 2 bases from V and 5 bases from J; junction bases left unmatched: 6. Germline V gene sequence: CDR1 MNHEY, CDR2 SVGEGT. This CDR3 comprises 15 residues. This CDR3 is CASSYATGDLDTQYF. The CDR3 region has the DNA TGTGCCAGCAGTTACGCGACAGGGGATTTAGATACGCAGTATTTT.

The chain recombines TRBV12-3 or TRBV12-4 with TRBJ1-2; D is unclear. The CDR3 length is 11 residues. V was pared by 5 bases and J by 4 bases, with 5 bases between. The CDR3 sequence is CASSHSYGYTF. The CDR3 bases are TGTGCCAGCAGTCACAGCTATGGCTACACCTTC.

A single count supports this clone. The V call is TRBV24-1, the J call TRBJ1-2, with 8 bases identical to TRBD1. With 0 bases clipped from V and 4 bases from J, the junction kept 3 bases outside the gene matches. Germline V gives CDR1 KGHDR, CDR2 SFDVKD. The CDR3 sequence is 15 residues long. CDR3 region: CATSDLGQGAYGYTF. The DNA of the CDR3 is TGTGCCACCAGTGATTTGGGACAGGGAGCCTATGGCTACACCTTC.

The rearrangement uses TRBV5-6 and TRBJ2-3, with D maybe TRBD1 (6 bases). Germline assignment: CDR1 SGHDT and CDR2 YYEEEE. There are 16 residues in the CDR3. V was shortened by 0 bases and J by 3 bases, with 14 bases between the two germline ends. The CDR3 DNA sequence: TGTGCCAGCAGCTTGGGGCAGGGGATGATGACAGATACGCAGTATTTT. Translated: CASSLGQGMMTDTQYF.

The V gene is TRBV9, the J gene TRBJ2-3; 11 bases agree with TRBD2. Germline lookup yields CDR1 SGDLS and CDR2 YYNGEE. Trimming took 2 bases from V and 7 from J; bases not matched to a gene: 3. The CDR3 is made up of 14 amino acids. CDR3 loop: CASSVSGGGNTQYF. Here the CDR3 DNA reads TGTGCCAGCAGCGTTAGCGGGGGGGGGAATACGCAGTATTTT.